These 32 T cell receptor beta chains share one sample of origin, sequenced in a study of T cell repertoires in cytomegalovirus infection. MiXCR, run by TCRdb on the reads, gives a single entry per CDR3 protein. The sample consists of roughly 250,000 distinct CDR3 sequences, under 25% of them appearing once. Sequencing was done on a sample of CD8+ T cells from PBMCs. Receptors were obtained from a human donor in good health (CMV status not recorded). Some clones in this sample may be carry-over from other donors' samples.

This clonotype was detected ten times or more. V usage is TRBV7-3 and J usage is TRBJ2-3; D perhaps matches TRBD2 (5 bases). V was cut by 8 bases and J by 1 base, with 13 bases left in between. Germline V gives CDR1 SGHTA, CDR2 FQGTGA. The CDR3 covers 14 residues. The CDR3 here is CASGAGEGTDTQYF. The CDR3 nucleotides are TGTGCCAGCGGCGCGGGTGAGGGCACAGATACGCAGTATTTT.

This chain joins TRBV7-2 and TRBJ2-1; D is unresolved. The CDR3 totals 15 residues. The V end was cut by 1 base, the J end by 4 bases, with 11 bases between. The V gene's germline CDR1 is SGHTA and CDR2 FQGNSA. CDR3 amino acids: CASSLEAVSYNEQFF. CDR3 bases: TGTGCCAGCAGCTTAGAGGCGGTCTCGTACAATGAGCAGTTCTTC.

This chain uses TRBV20-1 with TRBJ2-7; D might be TRBD1 (6 bases). V dropped 3 bases and J dropped 2 bases, with 11 bases sitting between them. Per the germline V gene, CDR1 is DFQATT and CDR2 is SNEGSKA (reference sequence). This CDR3 comprises 13 residues. The CDR3 loop is CSARRTAAYEQYF. The CDR3 DNA sequence: TGCAGTGCTAGGCGGACAGCTGCCTACGAGCAGTACTTC.

CDR3: CSARLAGGPSYNEQFF. DNA for the CDR3: TGCAGTGCAAGACTAGCGGGGGGGCCCTCCTACAATGAGCAGTTCTTC. The chain carries TRBV20-1 and TRBJ2-1; 14 nucleotides match TRBD2. CDR1 and CDR2 (germline): DFQATT, SNEGSKA (reference sequence). CDR3 length: 16 amino acids. J was trimmed by 0 bases and V by 6 bases; bases with no gene match: 4.

This clonotype was seen more than once but under ten times. The chain couples TRBV7-2 to TRBJ2-7; D ambiguous. The germline gives CDR1 SGHTA, CDR2 FQGNSA. Trimming pared 7 bases from V and 4 bases from J, leaving 14 bases between. The CDR3 covers 13 residues. The CDR3 nucleotides are TGTGCCAGCACGGGTCAAGGGCGTTACGAGCAGTACTTC. Its protein is CASTGQGRYEQYF.

V is TRBV7-6 and J is TRBJ2-3, with TRBD2 identical over 13 bases. The CDR3 contains 16 residues. With 5 bases clipped from V and 4 bases from J, the junction kept 6 bases outside the gene matches. Germline V CDR1 and CDR2: SGHVS, FNYEAQ. The CDR3 DNA follows: TGTGCCAGCAGCCCTCGGACTAGCGGGGGAGCAGATACGCAGTATTTT. Residues: CASSPRTSGGADTQYF.

This clonotype appeared many times. This chain connects TRBV7-2 to TRBJ1-5; D not resolved. This CDR3 region has 18 residues. Germline V lookup: CDR1 SGHTA, CDR2 FQGNSA. V was pared by 5 bases and J by 0 bases, with 20 bases between. CDR3 coding DNA: TGTGCCAGCAGCCCCACAGTTTTAGCCCCAGATAGCAATCAGCCCCAGCATTTT. As protein: CASSPTVLAPDSNQPQHF.

At least ten counts were recorded for this clonotype. This chain connects TRBV5-8 to TRBJ2-7; D is perhaps TRBD1 or TRBD2 (5 bases each). V lost 3 bases and J lost 2, with 9 bases in between. Germline CDR1 reads SGHTS; CDR2 reads YDEGEE. The CDR3 runs 13 residues. The CDR3 coding sequence is TGTGCCAGCAGCTGGGGGACGGCCTACGAGCAGTACTTC. This translates into CASSWGTAYEQYF.

This clonotype has just a few counts. This sequence joins TRBV29-1 and TRBJ2-3; D ambiguous. The germline V and J ends were trimmed by 2 bases and 2 bases, with 5 bases remaining between them. The CDR3 extends over 12 amino acids. Looked up from germline, CDR1 is SQVTM and CDR2 is ANQGSEA. CDR3 in amino acids: CSVEQFTDTQYF. In DNA, the CDR3 is TGCAGCGTTGAACAGTTCACAGATACGCAGTATTTT.

The chain uses TRBV20-1 and TRBJ2-3, with 7 nucleotides matching TRBD2. Germline assignment: CDR1 DFQATT and CDR2 SNEGSKA (reference sequence). Trimming at V came to 5 bases and at J to 6 bases, leaving 8 bases not matched to a gene. This CDR3 has 13 amino acids. Here the CDR3 reads CSAREALADTQYF. CDR3 sequence (DNA): TGCAGTGCTCGGGAGGCCTTGGCGGATACGCAGTATTTT.

This clonotype was seen more than once but under ten times. This chain uses TRBV7-6 with TRBJ2-2, with 10 positions matching TRBD1. The CDR3 extends over 16 amino acids. Germline V gene data show CDR1 as SGHVS and CDR2 as FNYEAQ. After removal of 5 bases from V and 8 bases from J, the junction contained 11 bases not matched to a gene. This chain's CDR3 is CASSLGTGANVGELFF. The CDR3 bases are TGTGCCAGCAGCCTGGGGACAGGGGCGAATGTGGGGGAGCTGTTTTTT.

In its sample, this clonotype was seen many times. V usage is TRBV10-2 and J usage is TRBJ1-3; unclear D gene. The CDR3 consists of 16 residues. Per germline, CDR1 WSHSY and CDR2 SAAADI. V was clipped by 0 bases and J by 0 bases, with 9 bases between them. CDR3 bases: TGCGCCAGCAGTGAGTCCGGACGGCTCTCTGGAAACACCATATATTTT. Translation: CASSESGRLSGNTIYF.

This clonotype was seen a few times. The rearrangement uses TRBV27 and TRBJ2-2; 7 bases match TRBD1. The germline gives CDR1 MNHEY, CDR2 SMNVEV (reference sequence). J lost 5 bases, V lost 5 bases, and 8 bases had no gene match. The CDR3 is 15 residues long. CDR3 residues: CASSLRQGWTGELFF. As DNA, the CDR3 is TGTGCCAGCAGTCTCCGACAGGGTTGGACCGGGGAGCTGTTTTTT.

This clonotype occurred many times. The gene calls are TRBV7-2 and TRBJ2-1, with 7 bases fitting TRBD2. This CDR3 region has 16 residues. Unmatched junction bases numbered 7, after V lost 1 base and J lost 4 bases. Germline CDR1 is SGHTA and CDR2 is FQGNSA. The CDR3 protein is CASSLVGGNLYNEQFF. The CDR3 DNA reads TGTGCCAGCAGCTTAGTGGGAGGGAACCTATACAATGAGCAGTTCTTC.

This sequence joins TRBV28 and TRBJ2-5; possibly TRBD1 for D (6 bases). Deletions cut 8 bases from V and 2 bases from J, with 24 bases between. The CDR3 totals 17 residues. Per germline, CDR1 MDHEN and CDR2 SYDVKM. The CDR3 region has the DNA TGTGCCAGCGTCAGTCTGGGGTCAGGGGATCCGCAAGAGACCCAGTACTTC. Translation: CASVSLGSGDPQETQYF. Drawing the rest from reference TRBV28 and TRBJ2-5, the complete variable domain is DVKVTQSSRYLVKRTGEKVFLECVQDMDHENMFWYRQDPGLGLRLIYFSYDVKMKEKGDIPEGYSVSREKKERFSLILESASTNQTSMYLCASVSLGSGDPQETQYFGPGTRLLVL.

This clonotype was counted many times. The chain combines TRBV12-3 or TRBV12-4 with TRBJ1-2, with 9 bases that match TRBD1. The V gene end was trimmed by 3 bases and the J gene end by 0 bases; junction bases not matched to a gene: 8. The CDR3 sequence is 17 residues long. CDR3 sequence reads: CASSFLGTGIPNYGYTF. DNA for the CDR3: TGTGCCAGCAGTTTCCTTGGGACAGGGATCCCTAACTATGGCTACACCTTC.

The rearrangement uses TRBV11-2 and TRBJ2-6; TRBD2 matches 8 bases. CDR3 length: 16 amino acids. Trimming cost V 0 bases and J 2 bases; bases outside gene matches: 0. Germline CDR1 is SGHAT and CDR2 is FQNNGV. For the CDR3, the DNA is TGTGCCAGCAGCTTAGAAGCGGGGGCTGGGGCCAACGTCCTGACTTTC. This codes for CASSLEAGAGANVLTF. The whole variable domain, filled in from reference TRBV11-2 and TRBJ2-6, reads EAGVAQSPRYKIIEKRQSVAFWCNPISGHATLYWYQQILGQGPKLLIQFQNNGVVDDSQLPKDRFSAERLKGVDSTLKIQPAKLEDSAVYLCASSLEAGAGANVLTFGAGSRLTVL.

This chain uses TRBV11-1 with TRBJ2-1; D uncertain. Germline-derived CDR1 and CDR2 are SGHAT and FQDESV (reference sequence). This CDR3 has 13 amino acids. V lost 5 bases, J lost 5 bases, and 10 bases lay in between. For the CDR3, the DNA is TGTGCCAGCAGCCCACAAACTGACAATGAGCAGTTCTTC. As protein: CASSPQTDNEQFF.

This chain connects TRBV6-8 to TRBJ1-5, with 10 bases aligning to TRBD1. Germline V CDR1 and CDR2: MNHGY, SAAAGT. V dropped 5 bases and J dropped 5; count of bases not matched to a gene: 15. There are 18 residues in the CDR3. The CDR3 is CASSHRGQGSGVDQPQHF. CDR3 DNA: TGTGCCAGCAGTCACCGGGGACAGGGGTCGGGGGTAGATCAGCCCCAGCATTTT.

This clonotype has just a few counts. This chain uses TRBV28 with TRBJ1-6; D not certain. Germline V gene lookup returns CDR1 MDHEN and CDR2 SYDVKM. The CDR3 extends over 13 amino acids. Trimming shortened V by 7 bases and J by 10 bases, and 14 bases separated the two germline ends. CDR3 DNA sequence: TGTGCCAGCACCTTCCTATCGGGGTCACCCCTCCACTTT. Encoded protein: CASTFLSGSPLHF.

The chain is built from TRBV7-9 and TRBJ1-1; D not resolved. Per germline, CDR1 SEHNR and CDR2 FQNEAQ (reference sequence). The CDR3 covers 14 residues. Trimming shortened V by 5 bases and J by 5 bases, and 15 bases separated the two germline ends. The CDR3 DNA reads as TGTGCCAGCAGCCGCGGGGTCCGCGGAACTGAAGCTTTCTTT. It codes for CASSRGVRGTEAFF.

This chain joins TRBV29-1 and TRBJ2-7, with D possibly matching TRBD2 (5 bases). Looked up from germline, CDR1 is SQVTM and CDR2 is ANQGSEA. The CDR3 extends over 12 amino acids. Trimming removed 0 bases at V and 5 bases at J, with 8 bases between. The CDR3 sequence is CSVEEGSHEQYF. The CDR3 nucleotides read TGCAGCGTTGAAGAGGGGAGCCACGAGCAGTACTTC.

This chain joins TRBV6-1 and TRBJ1-3, with D uncertain. CDR3 length: 14 residues. Trimming took off 7 bases at V and 0 bases at J, with 10 bases between the two ends. CDR1 and CDR2 (germline): MNHNS, SASEGT. The CDR3 coding sequence is TGTGCCAGCACCGAGGCAGTCTCTGGAAACACCATATATTTT. As protein: CASTEAVSGNTIYF.

This clonotype occurred a few times. The chain combines TRBV20-1 with TRBJ2-2; no clear D gene. Trimming removed 7 bases from V and 1 base from J, with 10 bases in between. The CDR3 runs 13 residues. Germline V gives CDR1 DFQATT, CDR2 SNEGSKA (reference sequence). CDR3 in amino acids: CSGIHGNTGELFF. The CDR3 coding sequence is TGCAGTGGCATACATGGGAACACCGGGGAGCTGTTTTTT.

The sample holds a few counts of this clonotype. This chain uses TRBV4-1 with TRBJ2-2, with D unclear. The length of the CDR3 is 13 residues. V was shortened by 1 base and J by 6 bases, with 6 bases between the two germline ends. CDR1 and CDR2 from the germline V gene are MGHRA and YSYEKL. The DNA for the CDR3 is TGCGCCAGCAGCCAAGGGCTAGCCGGGGAGCTGTTTTTT. Protein product: CASSQGLAGELFF.

This clonotype was detected ten times or more. The chain joins TRBV7-2 to TRBJ2-3, with TRBD2 matching over 9 bases. The trim removed 1 base at V and 2 bases at J, leaving 4 bases unmatched. This CDR3 region has 16 residues. CDR1 and CDR2 from the germline V gene are SGHTA and FQGNSA. CDR3 coding DNA: TGTGCCAGCAGCTTAGTAGCGGGGGCCCTCACAGATACGCAGTATTTT. This translates into CASSLVAGALTDTQYF.

The chain joins TRBV19 to TRBJ2-5; D uncertain. The CDR3 is 13 residues long. Between the trimmed V and J ends, which lost 2 bases and 4 bases, there was a span of 8 bases. Germline CDR1 LNHDA, CDR2 SQIVND (reference sequence). CDR3 nucleotide sequence: TGTGCCAGTAGTATATGGGGATCAGAGACCCAGTACTTC. Its protein product is CASSIWGSETQYF. The whole variable domain, remainder taken from reference TRBV19 and TRBJ2-5, is DGGITQSPKYLFRKEGQNVTLSCEQNLNHDAMYWYRQDPGQGLRLIYYSQIVNDFQKGDIAEGYSVSREKKESFPLTVTSAQKNPTAFYLCASSIWGSETQYFGPGTRLLVL.

V and J are TRBV4-1 and TRBJ2-1, with TRBD1 matching 7 bases. Per the germline V gene, CDR1 is MGHRA and CDR2 is YSYEKL. V lost 3 bases to trimming and J lost 9 bases; unmatched junction nucleotides: 8. There are 14 residues in the CDR3. The CDR3: CASSQRTGFGEQFF. The CDR3, as DNA: TGCGCCAGCAGCCAGAGGACAGGTTTCGGTGAGCAGTTCTTC.

The CDR3 DNA is TGTGCCAGCAGCTCCCCGACAGGGGCGAACACCGGGGAGCTGTTTTTT. This codes for CASSSPTGANTGELFF. This rearrangement joins TRBV7-6 to TRBJ2-2; 8 bases are a match to TRBD1. The CDR3 is 16 amino acids. Trimming removed 4 bases from V and 0 bases from J; junction bases left unmatched: 4. The germline V gene has CDR1 SGHVS and CDR2 FNYEAQ.

This rearrangement joins TRBV7-9 to TRBJ1-1, with D unclear. Germline CDR1 reads SEHNR; CDR2 reads FQNEAQ (reference sequence). The V and J ends lost 5 bases and 2 bases respectively, with 6 bases between them. The CDR3 is 12 residues long. CDR3 DNA: TGTGCCAGCAGCACCCCTAACACTGAAGCTTTCTTT. Protein sequence: CASSTPNTEAFF.

This clonotype turned up a few times. This chain uses TRBV4-1 with TRBJ2-5, with D unclear. The CDR3 is 15 residues long. CDR1 and CDR2 from the germline V gene are MGHRA and YSYEKL. The V gene lost 2 bases and the J gene lost 5 bases, with 15 bases spanning the gap. This CDR3 is CASSQPLGEGETQYF. The CDR3 DNA sequence: TGCGCCAGCAGCCAACCGCTGGGCGAAGGGGAGACCCAGTACTTC.

In this sample, this clonotype turned up many times. The V call is TRBV12-3 or TRBV12-4, the J call TRBJ1-4; D might be TRBD1 (5 bases). The V gene lost 2 bases and the J gene lost 8 bases, with 12 bases spanning the gap. The CDR3 covers 14 residues. Written as DNA, the CDR3 is TGTGCCAGCAGTTTACAGGGAACGGGCGAAAAACTGTTTTTT. This encodes CASSLQGTGEKLFF.